The next 5 T cell receptor beta chains were all read from a single sample in a study of T cell changes during pregnancy in multiple sclerosis. The table came from immunoSEQ multiplex PCR; TCRdb's copy has only in-frame clones and leaves some out. This sample yields 65,000 to 70,000 clones, of which over 80% are seen a single time; just under 2% belongs to the top ten. The sample here was peripheral blood, taken in the third trimester of pregnancy. These receptors all stem from a female donor in good health, enrolled as a control in a pregnancy study.

The genes are TRBV28 and TRBJ2-7; 10 nucleotides match TRBD1. This CDR3 comprises 14 residues. Germline CDR1 is MDHEN and CDR2 is SYDVKM. Trimming cost V 6 bases and J 3 bases; bases outside gene matches: 5. DNA of the CDR3: TGTGCCAGCAGCGGGACAGGGGATAACTACGAGCAGTACTTC. Protein: CASSGTGDNYEQYF.

This chain connects TRBV2 to TRBJ2-1; TRBD1 agrees at 7 bases. V was pared by 8 bases and J by 7 bases, with 11 bases of the junction left unmatched. The CDR3 loop spans 14 amino acids. Germline-derived CDR1 and CDR2 are SNHLY and FYNNEI. In DNA form, the CDR3 reads TGTGCCAGCTTACGTGAGCTACAGGGGAATGAGCAGTTCTTC. Translating it yields CASLRELQGNEQFF.

The rearrangement joins TRBV7-8 to TRBJ2-3; D uncertain. V was trimmed by 3 bases and J by 6 bases, leaving 10 bases between them. The CDR3 is 13 residues long. Germline CDR1 SGHVS, CDR2 FQNEAQ. CDR3 amino acids: CASSFQSADTQYF. CDR3 in DNA: TGTGCCAGCAGCTTCCAAAGCGCGGATACGCAGTATTTT.

The V call is TRBV4-3, the J call TRBJ2-1; TRBD2 is a possible D gene (5 bases). V was shortened by 0 bases and J by 4 bases, with 16 bases between the two germline ends. CDR3 size: 17 residues. The germline V gene encodes CDR1 LGHNA and CDR2 YSLEER. The CDR3 is CASSQDPAASRYNEQFF. In DNA form, the CDR3 reads TGCGCCAGCAGCCAAGATCCAGCGGCTAGCAGGTACAATGAGCAGTTCTTC.

The J gene is TRBJ2-7, the V gene TRBV7-6; 12 nucleotides match TRBD2. With 1 base clipped from V and 3 bases from J, the junction kept 7 bases outside the gene matches. Germline assignment: CDR1 SGHVS and CDR2 FNYEAQ. The CDR3 has 17 residues. CDR3 residues: CASSLVRPTSGGYEQYF. CDR3 nucleotides: TGTGCCAGCAGCTTAGTCCGTCCGACTAGCGGGGGCTACGAGCAGTACTTC. The whole variable domain, remainder taken from reference TRBV7-6 and TRBJ2-7, is GAGVSQSPRYKVTKRGQDVALRCDPISGHVSLYWYRQALGQGPEFLTYFNYEAQQDKSGLPNDRFSAERPEGSISTLTIQRTEQRDSAMYRCASSLVRPTSGGYEQYFGPGTRLTVT.